The T cell receptor beta chain described here comes from a study of blood T cell repertoires in COVID-19 (TCRdb year 2020). About the study as a whole: Collaborator samples came from the United States, Italy and Spain and covered acute and convalescent phases of COVID-19. The prospective study material was composed of cDNA or gDNA derived from T cells, B-cell-depleted T cells, or PBMCs. The dataset comprised deeply sampled blood TCRbeta repertoires from subjects exposed to, actively infected with, or recovered from COVID-19. The repertoires were released in a freely available public database meant as a resource for research on the immune response to SARS-CoV-2. The samples were drawn from the first 160 participants of the ongoing ImmuneRACE study and from more than 1,000 subjects provided by 6 global collaborators. Nearly every sample came with metadata listing a de-identified subject ID, COVID-19 status, age in years and sex. Where available, HLA class I and class II types were taken from metadata supplied by the sample provider and were not determined by assay-based typing. What the work shows at the level of the full study, not this receptor alone: The quantity of clinical and demographic metadata differed by source and by participant and was supplied without curation.

Details on this clone: Its antigen is not yet known. Per-base qualities were not stored, and no clone one base away is much larger.

The germline V gene provides CDR1 MDHEN and CDR2 SYDVKM. V trim: 4 bases; J trim: 1 base; unmatched bases: 5. CDR3 length: 15 amino acids, cysteine to phenylalanine. Of the read, only the CDR3 DNA is kept; its 45 bases are in frame from base 1. TCRbeta CDR3 regions were amplified from genomic DNA by means of the immunoSEQ Assay, a bias-controlled multiplex PCR. In the source study's methods: The number of nucleated cells in each sample was estimated by amplification of reference gene primers within the assay. To quantify the absolute abundance of each unique TCRbeta CDR3 rearrangement, sequence reads were collapsed and filtered. For each sample, productive Simpson clonality was calculated by taking the square root of Simpson's diversity index across productive rearrangements. The table comes from immuneACCESS by way of TCRdb, which keeps in-frame sequences with V and J called. Part of the clones is missing from these tables; in studies checked, under half for an unresolved V gene and the rest for unknown reasons. That table is the source of V, J and clone size, and D and trimming were worked out from the DNA. The sample data list roughly 100,000 clones, and approximately 88% of these were observed just once. The ten largest make up 4.5% to 5.5% of the sample.

Whole blood was collected in K2EDTA tubes by collaborating institutions according to the institutions' own protocols. For TCRbeta analysis, collaborators shipped samples as frozen whole blood, isolated PBMCs, or DNA extracted from either of those sample types. The chain uses TRBV28 and TRBJ1-2, with TRBD1 matching 8 junction bases. This clonotype was obtained from a human donor in a cohort sampled during active COVID-19. The specimen was peripheral blood. Here is the DNA: TGTGCCAGCAGTTCCGTCGACAGGGGTAACTATGGCTACACCTTC. Translation gives CASSSVDRGNYGYTF.